This TCR beta chain stems from a study of beta chain features in type 1 diabetes. V lost 2 bases, J lost 1 base, and 4 bases stayed unmatched. Germline CDR1 reads SGDLS; CDR2 reads YYNGEE. The CDR3 consists of 15 residues. Expressed TCRB transcripts were sequenced because the isolated RNA had all been reverse transcribed beforehand. Using immunoSEQ multiplex PCR, the repertoire was profiled, and TCRdb retains in-frame clones only, with some absent. The table records 600,000 to 700,000 clones, around an eighth of them present only once. The study's findings and limits: All four CD4+ subsets of Type 1 diabetes patients contained TCRB CDR3s that were moderately but significantly shorter.

Comment on this clone: Its target is unknown.

This sequence originates from a man younger than 30 with type 1 diabetes. The chain carries TRBV9 and TRBJ2-3; 7 bases are shared with TRBD2. Specimen: naive CD4+ T cells from blood. The CDR3 protein is CASSVSGDRTDTQYF. CDR3 bases: TGTGCCAGCAGCGTGAGCGGGGACCGCACAGATACGCAGTATTTT.